This record covers a single T cell receptor (beta chain). This record comes from a study of T cell changes during pregnancy in multiple sclerosis. The CDR3 is 15 amino acids. V lost 5 bases and J lost 5, with 18 bases in between. Per the germline V gene, CDR1 is MDHEN and CDR2 is SYDVKM. Assay: immunoSEQ multiplex PCR; the TCRdb copy retains only in-frame clones and omits some. Of tens of thousands of clones in the sample, about 92% were seen once. Source: peripheral blood, taken in the second trimester of pregnancy. J is TRBJ2-5 and V is TRBV28; D might be TRBD1 (6 bases). This TCR came from a female donor in good health, enrolled as a control in a pregnancy study. CDR3 in DNA: TGTGCCAGCAGTGAAAGAACAGGGACGAGGGAGACCCAGTACTTC. The encoded protein is CASSERTGTRETQYF.